Below are 4 T cell receptor beta chains sequenced from a single sample in a study of beta chain features in type 1 diabetes. The antigens for these receptors are not known. TCRB transcripts that were expressed got sequenced, as all of the isolated RNA had been reverse transcribed. Here immunoSEQ multiplex PCR was the method, and the copy in TCRdb shows in-frame clones only, minus some. Here the sample spans about 700,000 clones, 10% to 15% being singletons. Notes on the study in general: Type 1 diabetes patients showed a moderate but significant shortening of TCRB CDR3s in all four CD4+ subsets.

Sequenced input: naive CD4+ T cells from blood. The receptors were sampled from a man between 18 and 29 years old with type 1 diabetes.

The rearrangement joins TRBV29-1 to TRBJ1-5, with 8 bases lining up with TRBD1. The V gene end was trimmed by 6 bases and the J gene end by 4 bases; junction bases not matched to a gene: 8. In germline, CDR1 is SQVTM, CDR2 ANQGSEA. The CDR3 extends over 14 amino acids. For the CDR3, the DNA is TGCAGCGTGTTAGACAGGGGAGGGAATCAGCCCCAGCATTTT. It translates to CSVLDRGGNQPQHF. The full variable domain, its missing parts supplied by reference TRBV29-1 and TRBJ1-5, is SAVISQKPSRDICQRGTSLTIQCQVDSQVTMMFWYRQQPGQSLTLIATANQGSEATYESGFVIDKFPISRPNLTFSTLTVSNMSPEDSSIYLCSVLDRGGNQPQHFGDGTRLSIL.

The rearrangement joins TRBV30 to TRBJ1-3, with D possibly TRBD1 on 5 matching bases. V was clipped by 4 bases and J by 7 bases, with 20 bases between them. Germline V CDR1 and CDR2: GTSNPN, SVGIG (reference sequence). The CDR3 loop spans 15 amino acids. CDR3 nucleotides: TGTGCCTGGAACAGACCAGGGTCTCGAGGCAACACCATATATTTT. As protein: CAWNRPGSRGNTIYF.

This chain connects TRBV7-9 to TRBJ1-1; D unclear. The V end was cut by 0 bases, the J end by 1 base, with 6 bases between. The CDR3 loop spans 14 amino acids. Per germline, CDR1 SEHNR and CDR2 FQNEAQ (reference sequence). The CDR3 nucleotides read TGTGCCAGCAGCTTAGCGATCCCGAACACTGAAGCTTTCTTT. Translation: CASSLAIPNTEAFF.

This clone showed up just a few times. The J gene is TRBJ1-1, the V gene TRBV28; TRBD1 aligns across 7 bases. In germline, CDR1 is MDHEN, CDR2 SYDVKM. The V gene end was trimmed by 8 bases and the J gene end by 3 bases; junction bases not matched to a gene: 12. The CDR3 contains 15 residues. CDR3 DNA: TGTGCCAGCCCGAAACCAGGGGGGTATCACACTGAAGCTTTCTTT. The encoded protein is CASPKPGGYHTEAFF.